This is a list of T cell receptor beta chains from one sample in a study of technical replicates of blood from a few donors. Measured with immunoSEQ multiplex PCR; TCRdb has only the in-frame clones, and not every one. The sample consists of 90,000 to 100,000 clones, about 95% of them appearing once. Sequencing was carried out using T cells isolated from PBMCs. The receptors were sampled from a human donor in good health. CDR3s include the opening cysteine and the closing phenylalanine or tryptophan.

V: TRBV5-4
J: TRBJ2-7
CDR3: CASSLGARQESSYEQYF

V: TRBV15
J: TRBJ2-7
CDR3: CATSRDPGLYEQYF

V: TRBV6-5
J: TRBJ2-1
CDR3: CASSYLRGRGLDEQFF

V: TRBV5-4
J: TRBJ2-5
CDR3: CASSSRLAGETQYF

V: TRBV19
J: TRBJ2-6
CDR3: CASSISRGAGANVLTF

V: TRBV19
J: TRBJ1-1
CDR3: CASGGNAYVNTEAFF

V: TRBV28
J: TRBJ1-5
CDR3: CASSSPLEPQHF

V: TRBV4-1
J: TRBJ2-3
CDR3: CASSQLAGAFGDTQYF

V: TRBV19
J: TRBJ2-7
CDR3: CGKWKRDAYEQYF

V: TRBV13
J: TRBJ2-7
CDR3: CASSLRGGKAHEQYF

V: TRBV2
J: TRBJ1-2
CDR3: CARKDRADYGYTF

V: TRBV5-6
J: TRBJ2-3
CDR3: CASSFTSGGTDTQYF

V: TRBV7-9
J: TRBJ1-2
CDR3: CASCPDGGLNYGYTF

V: TRBV27
J: TRBJ1-2
CDR3: CASSPGGVGGYGYTF

V: TRBV2
J: TRBJ1-4
CDR3: CASSENAAGGGEKLFF

V: TRBV27
J: TRBJ2-7
CDR3: CASSLSASTLIYEQYF

V: TRBV27
J: TRBJ2-5
CDR3: CASSNRRGGPETQYF

V: TRBV5-4
J: TRBJ1-1
CDR3: CASSLYAGGNTEAFF

V: TRBV27
J: TRBJ1-5
CDR3: CASSPADRGFFRINQPQHF

V: TRBV12-5
J: TRBJ1-4
CDR3: CASGPDRGAEKLFF

V: TRBV5-5
J: TRBJ1-2
CDR3: CASSLEELNGYTF

V: TRBV13
J: TRBJ2-7
CDR3: CASSQRGYYEQYF

V: TRBV2
J: TRBJ2-7
CDR3: CASKGGRYEQYF

V: TRBV2
J: TRBJ2-1
CDR3: CASQGASSSYNEQFF

V: TRBV7-3
J: TRBJ2-7
CDR3: CASRTGTQGEQYF

V: TRBV30
J: TRBJ2-3
CDR3: CALGTSGFNTDTQYF

V: TRBV7-9
J: TRBJ2-4
CDR3: CASSPGTSESKNIQYF

V: TRBV9
J: TRBJ2-1
CDR3: CASSASGTSGGYNEQFF

V: TRBV2
J: TRBJ2-3
CDR3: CASRTSSDTQYF

V: TRBV11-3
J: TRBJ1-3
CDR3: CASSLPTDGNTIYF

V: TRBV30
J: TRBJ1-2
CDR3: CAWSVGDNYGYTF

V: TRBV4-3
J: TRBJ2-7
CDR3: CASSLYGTGESYEQYF

V: TRBV19
J: TRBJ2-3
CDR3: CASSIEGLAPSNTQYF

V: TRBV9
J: TRBJ2-7
CDR3: CASSVGVSGSYEQYF

V: TRBV28
J: TRBJ2-2
CDR3: CASETPTGELFF

V: TRBV7-8
J: TRBJ2-7
CDR3: CASSYKAQVPTYEQYF

V: TRBV16
J: TRBJ2-4
CDR3: CASSGGKTAKNIQYF

V: TRBV19
J: TRBJ2-1
CDR3: CASSLLAGAYNEQFF

V: TRBV6-5
J: TRBJ1-5
CDR3: CASSYNSYQPQHF

V: TRBV5-1
J: TRBJ2-7
CDR3: CASSLAATYEQYF

V: TRBV30
J: TRBJ1-1
CDR3: CAWSGLSTEAFF

V: TRBV15
J: TRBJ2-7
CDR3: CATSRESGSRYEQYF

V: TRBV6-1
J: TRBJ1-5
CDR3: CASSGQGHQPQHF

V: TRBV11-3
J: TRBJ2-3
CDR3: CASSRGWDTQYF

V: TRBV7-3
J: TRBJ2-1
CDR3: CASSLDSGNEQFF

V: TRBV5-4
J: TRBJ1-1
CDR3: CASSVTGVTEAFF